This T cell receptor (beta chain) is from a study of identical twins. Study-wide results and caveats: Weaker excess twin sharing was observed in beta out-of-frame sequences.

The V end lost 8 bases, the J end lost 4 bases, and 19 bases lay between the germline ends. CDR1 and CDR2 from the germline V gene are SQVTM and ANQGSEA. This CDR3 contains 14 residues. For this clonotype: Antigen: not known.

TCRdb itself ran the 5' RACE reads through MiXCR, one entry per CDR3 protein. Altogether about 720,000 distinct CDR3 sequences are present, 15% to 20% being singletons, with the ten largest covering 13%. The same data also went into a second study, on T cells expressing NK-cell markers.

The TCR sequence derives from a woman aged 18-29 years in good health. Sequencing used PBMCs. V is TRBV29-1 and J is TRBJ2-3; D is tentatively TRBD1 or TRBD2 (6 bases each). DNA for the CDR3: TGCAGCACCGGAGGGGGAGTGGGCCCAGATACGCAGTATTTT. Translating it yields CSTGGGVGPDTQYF.